These 3 T cell receptor beta chains were all obtained from the same sample, sequenced in a study of CD8+ T cells in alopecia areata. As the sequencing template, cDNA was produced by extracting RNA and reverse transcribing it. Sequenced by immunoSEQ multiplex PCR; TCRdb stores in-frame clones only, minus some. The sample lists 200,000 to 250,000 clones, 57% seen once, with approximately 0.5% in the top ten. The specimen was CD4+ T cells sorted from blood, collected at week 0. Receptors were obtained from a human donor with alopecia areata.

The chain links TRBV6-1 to TRBJ2-7, with 12 bases lining up with TRBD2. The trim removed 6 bases at V and 6 bases at J, leaving 3 bases unmatched. Looked up from germline, CDR1 is MNHNS and CDR2 is SASEGT. The CDR3 is 13 residues long. The CDR3 DNA is TGTGCCAGCAGATTGGGACTAGCGGGCGAGCAGTACTTC. Translated: CASRLGLAGEQYF.

A word on this clone: The sample contains more than one DNA sequence encoding this CDR3. The chain employs TRBV5-1 and TRBJ2-7; D unclear. The CDR3 spans 12 residues. Looked up from germline, CDR1 is SGHRS and CDR2 is YFSETQ. Trimming removed 0 bases at V and 3 bases at J, with 4 bases between. The CDR3 nucleotides are TGCGCCAGCAGCTTGGACGGCTACGAGCAGTACTTC. It encodes CASSLDGYEQYF. Using reference TRBV5-1 and TRBJ2-7 for the parts outside the CDR3, the full variable domain is KAGVTQTPRYLIKTRGQQVTLSCSPISGHRSVSWYQQTPGQGLQFLFEYFSETQRNKGNFPGRFSGRQFSNSRSEMNVSTLELGDSALYLCASSLDGYEQYFGPGTRLTVT.

The rearrangement uses TRBV7-8 and TRBJ1-1; no firm D call. The CDR3 length is 14 residues. Trimming left V 1 base short and J 3 bases short, with 9 bases between. CDR1 is SGHVS, CDR2 FQNEAQ, per germline. CDR3 nucleotides: TGTGCCAGCAGCTTAGTAGGTTTGGACACTGAAGCTTTCTTT. Its protein is CASSLVGLDTEAFF.